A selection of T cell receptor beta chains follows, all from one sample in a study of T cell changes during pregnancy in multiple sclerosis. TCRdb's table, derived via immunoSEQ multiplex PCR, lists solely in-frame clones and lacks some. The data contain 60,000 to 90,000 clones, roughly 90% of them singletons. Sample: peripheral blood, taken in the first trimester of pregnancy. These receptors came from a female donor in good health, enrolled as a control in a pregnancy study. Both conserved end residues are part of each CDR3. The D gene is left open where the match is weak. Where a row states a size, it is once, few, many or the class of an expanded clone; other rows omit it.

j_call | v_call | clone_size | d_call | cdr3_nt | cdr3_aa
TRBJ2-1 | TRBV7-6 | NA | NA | TGTGCCAGCAGCATACAGGGGGGGTCCTACAATGAGCAGTTCTTC | CASSIQGGSYNEQFF
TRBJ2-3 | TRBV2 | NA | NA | TGTGCCAGCAGAGGAGGGCGGCTAAGCACAGATACGCAGTATTTT | CASRGGRLSTDTQYF
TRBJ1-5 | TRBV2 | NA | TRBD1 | TGTGCCAGCCGACAGGGCTTGAGCAATCAGCCCCAGCATTTT | CASRQGLSNQPQHF
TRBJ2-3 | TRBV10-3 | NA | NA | TGTGCCATCAGTGAAAATATCGTAGATACGCAGTATTTT | CAISENIVDTQYF
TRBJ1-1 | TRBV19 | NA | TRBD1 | TGTGCCAGTAAACCGACAGGGGTGAACACTGAAGCTTTCTTT | CASKPTGVNTEAFF
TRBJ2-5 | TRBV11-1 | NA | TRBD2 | TGTGCCAGCAGACTATTTAGCGGGGCTCCCCAAGAGACCCAGTACTTC | CASRLFSGAPQETQYF
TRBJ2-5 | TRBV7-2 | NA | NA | TGTGCCAGCAGCTCCCGGGACAAAAAAGAGACCCAGTACTTC | CASSSRDKKETQYF
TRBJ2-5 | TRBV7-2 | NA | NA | TGTGCCAGCAGCCGAGGCAGGGAAGAGACCCAGTACTTC | CASSRGREETQYF
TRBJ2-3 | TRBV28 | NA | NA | TGTGCCAGCACTAACACAGATACGCAGTATTTT | CASTNTDTQYF
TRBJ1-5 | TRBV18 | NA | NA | TGTGCCAGCTCACGAGGGACACCTTATAGCAATCAGCCCCAGCATTTT | CASSRGTPYSNQPQHF
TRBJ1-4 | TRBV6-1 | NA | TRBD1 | TGTGCCAGCAGTGAACCGGGACAGGGGGCAACTAATGAAAAACTGTTTTTT | CASSEPGQGATNEKLFF
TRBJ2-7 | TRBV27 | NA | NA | TGTGCCAGCAGGGGGAGCTCCTACGAGCAGTACTTC | CASRGSSYEQYF
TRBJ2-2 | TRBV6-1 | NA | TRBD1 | TGTGCCAGCAGGGAGACAGGGCTGAACACCGGGGAGCTGTTTTTT | CASRETGLNTGELFF
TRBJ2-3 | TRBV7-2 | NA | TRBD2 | TGTGCCAGCAGCTTCACTAGCGGGAAGGGCACAGATACGCAGTATTTT | CASSFTSGKGTDTQYF
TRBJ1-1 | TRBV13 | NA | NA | TGTGCCAGCAGCTTAGCCAGAGGGAAAGCTTTCTTT | CASSLARGKAFF
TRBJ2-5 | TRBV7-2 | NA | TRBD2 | TGTGCCAGCAGCTTAGGAGTGGTTCGCGGGAGTAGTGAGACCCAGTACTTC | CASSLGVVRGSSETQYF
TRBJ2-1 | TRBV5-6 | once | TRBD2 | TGTGCCAGCACCCGGGGGGGGAGCTCCTACAATGAGCAGTTCTTC | CASTRGGSSYNEQFF
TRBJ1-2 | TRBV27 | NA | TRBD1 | TGTGCCAGCAGTCCGAATTTCTCAGGGGGCTACTATGGCTACACCTTC | CASSPNFSGGYYGYTF
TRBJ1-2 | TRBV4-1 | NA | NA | TGCGCCAGCAGCCAAGATCGGGGGGACTATGGCTACACCTTC | CASSQDRGDYGYTF
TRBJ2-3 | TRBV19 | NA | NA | TGTGCCAGTAGCCTCTCCCTTAGCACAGATACGCAGTATTTT | CASSLSLSTDTQYF
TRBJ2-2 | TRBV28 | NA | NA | TGTGCCAGCAGTTTAAGGCAGGGTGGGACCGGGGAGCTGTTTTTT | CASSLRQGGTGELFF
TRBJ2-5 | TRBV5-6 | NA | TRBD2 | TGTGCCAGCAGCCGGGGAGGGGCCGGGGAGACCCAGTACTTC | CASSRGGAGETQYF
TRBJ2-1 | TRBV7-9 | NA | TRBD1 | TGTGCCAGCAGCCAAACCGGGACAGGGGGCGTTGAGCAGTTCTTC | CASSQTGTGGVEQFF
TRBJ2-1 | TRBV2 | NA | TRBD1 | TGTGCCAGCAGGTTGACAGGGGTTAGCAATGAGCAGTTCTTC | CASRLTGVSNEQFF
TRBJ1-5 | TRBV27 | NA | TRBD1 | TGTGCCAGCAGTTCTGACAGGGGGCCGAGCAATCAGCCCCAGCATTTT | CASSSDRGPSNQPQHF
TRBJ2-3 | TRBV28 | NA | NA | TGTGCCAGCAGTCTCCCGTACGAGGGAGATACGCAGTATTTT | CASSLPYEGDTQYF
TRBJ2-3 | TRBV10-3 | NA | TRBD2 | TGTGCCATCAGTGAGGCAGAGGGACTAACAGATACGCAGTATTTT | CAISEAEGLTDTQYF
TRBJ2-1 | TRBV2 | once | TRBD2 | TGTGCCAGTTCCACTAGCGGGGGTAGCTCCTACAATGAGCAGTTCTTC | CASSTSGGSSYNEQFF